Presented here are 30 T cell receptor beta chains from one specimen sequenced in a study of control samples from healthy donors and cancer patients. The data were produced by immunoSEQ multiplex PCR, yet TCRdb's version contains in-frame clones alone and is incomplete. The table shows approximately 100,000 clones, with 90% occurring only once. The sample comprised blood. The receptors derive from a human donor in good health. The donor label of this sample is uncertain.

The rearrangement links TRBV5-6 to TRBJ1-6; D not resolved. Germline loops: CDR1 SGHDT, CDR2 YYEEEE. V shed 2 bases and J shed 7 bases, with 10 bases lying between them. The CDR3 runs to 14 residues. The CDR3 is CASSFRQRNSPLHF. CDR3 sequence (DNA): TGTGCCAGCAGCTTCCGGCAGAGAAATTCACCCCTCCACTTT.

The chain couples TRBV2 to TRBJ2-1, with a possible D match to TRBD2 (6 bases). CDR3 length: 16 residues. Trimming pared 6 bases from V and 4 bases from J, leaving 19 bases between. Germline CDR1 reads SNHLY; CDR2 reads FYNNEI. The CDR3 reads CASRRGEAFTYNEQFF. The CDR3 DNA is TGTGCCAGCAGGCGGGGAGAGGCATTTACGTACAATGAGCAGTTCTTC.

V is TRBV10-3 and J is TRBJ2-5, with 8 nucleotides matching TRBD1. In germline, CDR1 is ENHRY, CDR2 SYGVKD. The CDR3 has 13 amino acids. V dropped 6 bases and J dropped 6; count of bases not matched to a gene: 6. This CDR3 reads CAIRTAGGQTQYF. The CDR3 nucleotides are TGTGCCATCAGGACCGCAGGGGGCCAGACCCAGTACTTC.

This CDR3 reads CASSFRLEQFF. In nucleotides, the CDR3 is TGTGCCAGCAGTTTCCGGTTGGAGCAGTTCTTC. The genes are TRBV2 and TRBJ2-1, with D uncertain. Trimming shortened V by 5 bases and J by 10 bases, and 9 bases separated the two germline ends. Per germline, CDR1 SNHLY and CDR2 FYNNEI. There are 11 residues in the CDR3.

DNA of the CDR3: TGTGCCAGCAGTTTAGGGGGGTCCGCCTACGAGCAGTACTTC. Its translation: CASSLGGSAYEQYF. The rearrangement uses TRBV27 and TRBJ2-7; D is possibly TRBD2 (6 bases). Trimming pared 2 bases from V and 2 bases from J, leaving 10 bases between. CDR3 length: 14 amino acids. Germline V gene data show CDR1 as MNHEY and CDR2 as SMNVEV (reference sequence).

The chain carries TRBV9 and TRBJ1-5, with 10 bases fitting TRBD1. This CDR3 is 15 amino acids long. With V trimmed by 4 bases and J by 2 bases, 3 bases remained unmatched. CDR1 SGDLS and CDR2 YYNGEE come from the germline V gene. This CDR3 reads CASSSGTGGNQPQHF. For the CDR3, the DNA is TGTGCCAGCAGCTCGGGGACAGGGGGCAATCAGCCCCAGCATTTT.

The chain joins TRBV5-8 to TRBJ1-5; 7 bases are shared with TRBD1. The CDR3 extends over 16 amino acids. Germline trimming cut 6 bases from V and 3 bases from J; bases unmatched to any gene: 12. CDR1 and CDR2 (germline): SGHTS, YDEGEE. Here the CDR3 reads CASTRPGGGNNQPQHF. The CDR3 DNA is TGTGCCAGCACTCGTCCAGGGGGGGGGAACAATCAGCCCCAGCATTTT.

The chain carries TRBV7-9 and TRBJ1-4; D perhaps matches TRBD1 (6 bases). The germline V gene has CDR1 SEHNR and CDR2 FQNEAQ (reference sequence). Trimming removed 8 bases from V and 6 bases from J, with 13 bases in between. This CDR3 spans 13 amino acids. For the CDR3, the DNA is TGTGCCAGCTCGAGGGGGACGGATGAAAAACTGTTTTTT. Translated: CASSRGTDEKLFF.

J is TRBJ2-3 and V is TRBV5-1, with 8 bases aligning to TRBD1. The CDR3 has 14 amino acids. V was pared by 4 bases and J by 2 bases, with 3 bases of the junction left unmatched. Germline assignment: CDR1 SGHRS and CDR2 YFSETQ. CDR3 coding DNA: TGCGCCAGCAGCCTGGACAGGGCCACAGATACGCAGTATTTT. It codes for CASSLDRATDTQYF.

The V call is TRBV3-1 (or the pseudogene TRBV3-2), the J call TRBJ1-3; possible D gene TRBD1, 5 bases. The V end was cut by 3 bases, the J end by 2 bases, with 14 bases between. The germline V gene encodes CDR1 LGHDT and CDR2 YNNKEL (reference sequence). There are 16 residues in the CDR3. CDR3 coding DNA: TGTGCCAGCAGCCAGGCCACCGGGGCCCCTGGAAACACCATATATTTT. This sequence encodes CASSQATGAPGNTIYF.

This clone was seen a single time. CDR3 amino acids: CSVSRGFAETQYF. CDR3 coding DNA: TGCAGCGTAAGCAGGGGATTTGCGGAGACCCAGTACTTC. The chain employs TRBV29-1 and TRBJ2-5; D perhaps matches TRBD1 (6 bases). The CDR3 is made up of 13 amino acids. Trimming cost V 6 bases and J 5 bases, with 16 bases left between them. From germline, CDR1 is SQVTM and CDR2 ANQGSEA.

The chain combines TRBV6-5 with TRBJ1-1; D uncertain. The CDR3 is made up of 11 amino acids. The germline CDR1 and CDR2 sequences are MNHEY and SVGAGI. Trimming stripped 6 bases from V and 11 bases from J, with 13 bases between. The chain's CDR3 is CASRRSPGAFF. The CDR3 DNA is TGTGCCAGCAGGAGATCCCCGGGGGCTTTCTTT.

The CDR3 protein is CASSQGQYSNQPQHF. CDR3 DNA: TGTGCCAGCAGCCAGGGACAGTATAGCAATCAGCCCCAGCATTTT. The chain employs TRBV3-1 (or the pseudogene TRBV3-2) and TRBJ1-5; 7 nucleotides line up with TRBD1. CDR1 and CDR2 from the germline V gene are LGHDT and YNNKEL (reference sequence). V was pared by 3 bases and J by 0 bases, with 2 bases of the junction left unmatched. CDR3 length: 15 amino acids.

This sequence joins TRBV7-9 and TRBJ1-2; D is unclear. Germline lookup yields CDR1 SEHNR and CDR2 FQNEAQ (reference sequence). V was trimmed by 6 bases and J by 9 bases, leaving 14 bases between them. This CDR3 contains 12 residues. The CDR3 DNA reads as TGTGCCAGCAGTGATATTTTCGGTAGCTACACCTTC. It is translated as CASSDIFGSYTF.

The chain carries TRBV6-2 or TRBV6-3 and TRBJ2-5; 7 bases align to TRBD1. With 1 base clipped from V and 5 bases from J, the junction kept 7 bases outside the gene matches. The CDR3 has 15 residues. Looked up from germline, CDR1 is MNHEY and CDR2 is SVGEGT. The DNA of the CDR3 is TGTGCCAGCAGTTACTATGGCGACAGGGTGGAGACCCAGTACTTC. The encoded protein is CASSYYGDRVETQYF.

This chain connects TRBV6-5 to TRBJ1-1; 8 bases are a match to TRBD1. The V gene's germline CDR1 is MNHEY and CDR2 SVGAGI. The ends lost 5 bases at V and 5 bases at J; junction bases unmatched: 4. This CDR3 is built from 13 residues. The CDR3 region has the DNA TGTGCCAGCAGTAGACAGGGGAGTACTGAAGCTTTCTTT. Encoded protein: CASSRQGSTEAFF.

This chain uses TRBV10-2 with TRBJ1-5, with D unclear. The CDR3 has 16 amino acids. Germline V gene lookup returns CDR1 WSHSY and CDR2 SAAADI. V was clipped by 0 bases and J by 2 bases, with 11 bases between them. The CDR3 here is CASSESTASGNQPQHF. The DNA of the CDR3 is TGCGCCAGCAGTGAGTCGACGGCCTCGGGCAATCAGCCCCAGCATTTT.

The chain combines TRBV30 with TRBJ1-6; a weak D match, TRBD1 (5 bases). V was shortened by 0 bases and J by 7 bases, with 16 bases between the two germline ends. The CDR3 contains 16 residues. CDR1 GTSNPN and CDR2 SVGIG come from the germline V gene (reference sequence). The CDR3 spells CAWSVRGTTRNSPLHF. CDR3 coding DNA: TGTGCCTGGAGTGTACGTGGGACGACCCGCAATTCACCCCTCCACTTT. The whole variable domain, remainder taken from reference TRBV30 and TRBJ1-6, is SQTIHQWPATLVQPVGSPLSLECTVEGTSNPNLYWYRQAAGRGLQLLFYSVGIGQISSEVPQNLSASRPQDRQFILSSKKLLLSDSGFYLCAWSVRGTTRNSPLHFGNGTRLTVT.

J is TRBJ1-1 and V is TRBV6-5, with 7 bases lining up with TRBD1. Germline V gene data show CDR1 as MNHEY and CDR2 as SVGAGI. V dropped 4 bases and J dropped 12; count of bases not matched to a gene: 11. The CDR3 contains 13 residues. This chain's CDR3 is CASSCRGSLDTFF. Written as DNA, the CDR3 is TGTGCCAGCAGTTGCAGGGGGTCACTTGATACTTTCTTT.

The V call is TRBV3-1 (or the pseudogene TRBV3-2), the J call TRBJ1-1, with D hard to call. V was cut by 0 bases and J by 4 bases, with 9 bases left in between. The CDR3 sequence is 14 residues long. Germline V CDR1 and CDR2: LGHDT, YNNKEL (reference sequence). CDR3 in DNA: TGTGCCAGCAGCCAAGACCTGTCAGGCACTGAAGCTTTCTTT. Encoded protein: CASSQDLSGTEAFF.

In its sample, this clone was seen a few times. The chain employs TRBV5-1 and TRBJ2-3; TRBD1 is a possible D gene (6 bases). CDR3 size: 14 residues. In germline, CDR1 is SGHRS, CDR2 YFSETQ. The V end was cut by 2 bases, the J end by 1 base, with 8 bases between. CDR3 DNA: TGCGCCAGCAGCTTACAGGGCCGCACAGATACGCAGTATTTT. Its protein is CASSLQGRTDTQYF.

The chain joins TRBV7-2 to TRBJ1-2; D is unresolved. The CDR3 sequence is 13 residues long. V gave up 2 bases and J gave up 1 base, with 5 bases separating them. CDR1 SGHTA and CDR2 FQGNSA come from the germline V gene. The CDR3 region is CASSLRINYGYTF. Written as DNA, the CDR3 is TGTGCCAGCAGCTTAAGAATTAACTATGGCTACACCTTC.

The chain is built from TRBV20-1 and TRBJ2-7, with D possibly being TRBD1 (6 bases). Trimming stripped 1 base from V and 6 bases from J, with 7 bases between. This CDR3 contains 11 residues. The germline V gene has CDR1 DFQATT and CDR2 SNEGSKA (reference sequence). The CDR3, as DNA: TGCAGTGCTAGAGGGGACACCGAGCAGTACGTC. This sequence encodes CSARGDTEQYV.

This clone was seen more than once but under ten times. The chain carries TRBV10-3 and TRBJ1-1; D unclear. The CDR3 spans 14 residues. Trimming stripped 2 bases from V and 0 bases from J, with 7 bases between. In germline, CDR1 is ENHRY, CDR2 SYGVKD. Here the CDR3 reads CAISEGRLNTEAFF. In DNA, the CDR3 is TGTGCCATCAGTGAGGGACGTTTGAACACTGAAGCTTTCTTT.

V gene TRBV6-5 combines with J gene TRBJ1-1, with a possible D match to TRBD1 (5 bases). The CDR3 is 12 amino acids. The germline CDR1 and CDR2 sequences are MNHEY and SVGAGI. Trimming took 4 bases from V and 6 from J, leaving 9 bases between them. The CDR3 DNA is TGTGCCAGCAGTTTGGGGGGATCTGAAGCTTTCTTT. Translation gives CASSLGGSEAFF.

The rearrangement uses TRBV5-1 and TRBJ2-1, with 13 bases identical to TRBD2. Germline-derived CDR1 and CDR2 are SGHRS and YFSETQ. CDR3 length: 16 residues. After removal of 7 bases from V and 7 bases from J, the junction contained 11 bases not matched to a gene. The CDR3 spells CASGVRTSGGRNEQFF. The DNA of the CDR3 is TGCGCCAGCGGAGTGAGGACTAGCGGGGGCCGGAATGAGCAGTTCTTC.

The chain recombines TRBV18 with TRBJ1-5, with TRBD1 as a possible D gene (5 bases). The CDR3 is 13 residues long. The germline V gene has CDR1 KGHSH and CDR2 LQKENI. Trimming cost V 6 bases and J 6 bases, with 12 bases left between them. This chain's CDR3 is CASSRGVSQPQHF. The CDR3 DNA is TGTGCCAGCTCTCGGGGCGTAAGTCAGCCCCAGCATTTT. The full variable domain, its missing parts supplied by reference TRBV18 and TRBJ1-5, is NAGVMQNPRHLVRRRGQEARLRCSPMKGHSHVYWYRQLPEEGLKFMVYLQKENIIDESGMPKERFSAEFPKEGPSILRIQQVVRGDSAAYFCASSRGVSQPQHFGDGTRLSIL.

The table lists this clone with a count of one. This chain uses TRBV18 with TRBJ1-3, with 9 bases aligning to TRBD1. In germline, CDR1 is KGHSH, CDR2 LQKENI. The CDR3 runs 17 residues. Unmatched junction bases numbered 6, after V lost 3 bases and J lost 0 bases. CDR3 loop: CASSPEQGAGSGNTIYF. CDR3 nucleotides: TGTGCCAGCTCACCGGAACAGGGGGCCGGCTCTGGAAACACCATATATTTT.

CDR3: CASSPRGNSPLHF. DNA for the CDR3: TGTGCCAGCTCACCAAGGGGGAATTCACCCCTCCACTTT. The rearrangement joins TRBV18 to TRBJ1-6; D is possibly TRBD1 (6 bases). The CDR3 is 13 residues long. V lost 2 bases and J 7 bases, leaving 6 bases between the germline ends. Germline V CDR1 and CDR2: KGHSH, LQKENI.

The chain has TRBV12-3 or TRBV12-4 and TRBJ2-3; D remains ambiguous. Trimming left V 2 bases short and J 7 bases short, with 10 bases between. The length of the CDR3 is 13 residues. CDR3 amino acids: CASSLIGGYTQYF. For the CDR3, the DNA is TGTGCCAGCAGTTTAATTGGTGGGTATACGCAGTATTTT.